These 23 T cell receptor beta chains were sequenced from one sample in a study of T cells expressing NK-cell markers. TCRdb re-called the 5' RACE reads, yielding one record per CDR3 amino acid sequence without DNA. This table holds some 450,000 distinct CDR3 sequences. The specimen sequenced was blood T cells: a sorted CD56 or NKG2C T cell subset, CD4+ or CD8+ T cells, or bulk PBMC T cells (not recorded which). These receptor sequences come from a woman between 18 and 70 years old in good health.

The CDR3 sequence is CASRPRENTEAFF. The V and J genes are TRBV12-3 or TRBV12-4 and TRBJ1-1; TCRdb reports TRBD1, a call that lacks DNA to check it against. The CDR3 covers 13 residues.

The rearrangement uses TRBV19 and TRBJ2-2; as DNA is missing, the TRBD1 call by TCRdb cannot be tested. From germline, CDR1 is LNHDA and CDR2 SQIVND (reference sequence). This CDR3 has 15 amino acids. CDR3 sequence reads: CASPGGQTNTGELFF.

The chain joins TRBV4-3 to TRBJ2-3; as DNA is missing, the TRBD2 call by TCRdb cannot be tested. The CDR3 consists of 15 residues. The V gene's germline CDR1 is LGHNA and CDR2 YSLEER. The CDR3: CASSRRLADTDTQYF.

V usage is TRBV4-2 and J usage is TRBJ1-2; TCRdb proposes TRBD1, but this gene call is untestable without DNA. CDR3 length: 17 amino acids. Germline CDR1 LGHNA, CDR2 YNFKEQ. The CDR3 is CASSQGVGTDANYGYTF.

The chain combines TRBV13 with TRBJ1-6; the TCRdb D gene call, TRBD1, has no DNA to confirm it. The CDR3 is 16 amino acids. Per germline, CDR1 PRHDT and CDR2 FYEKMQ (reference sequence). This chain's CDR3 is CASSQGLLVLNSPLHF.

This chain connects TRBV28 to TRBJ2-1. In germline, CDR1 is MDHEN, CDR2 SYDVKM. This CDR3 is built from 16 residues. Here the CDR3 reads CASSRLRTPSYNEQFF.

The chain uses TRBV5-4 and TRBJ2-1. The CDR3 is 15 residues long. CDR1 is SGHNT, CDR2 YYREEE, per germline (reference sequence). The CDR3 loop is CASSIQGAAYNEQFF.

The chain has TRBV9 and TRBJ1-1; TCRdb picks TRBD1, but there is no DNA to check that call. The CDR3 covers 13 residues. Germline assignment: CDR1 SGDLS and CDR2 YYNGEE. The CDR3 protein is CASSPSGTGHAFF. The full variable domain, completed using reference TRBV9 and TRBJ1-1, is DSGVTQTPKHLITATGQRVTLRCSPRSGDLSVYWYQQSLDQGLQFLIQYYNGEERAKGNILERFSAQQFPDLHSELNLSSLELGDSALYFCASSPSGTGHAFFGQGTRLTVV.

V and J are TRBV20-1 and TRBJ2-1; TCRdb gives TRBD2 as the D gene, but with no DNA this cannot be confirmed. The CDR3 has 16 residues. The germline V gene has CDR1 DFQATT and CDR2 SNEGSKA (reference sequence). The CDR3: CSARVASGRDHNEQFF.

J is TRBJ2-3 and V is TRBV9; TCRdb's D gene call, TRBD1, goes unchecked for lack of DNA. Germline V lookup: CDR1 SGDLS, CDR2 YYNGEE. The CDR3 spans 13 residues. The CDR3 sequence is CASSAGPTDTQYF.

This sequence joins TRBV6-5 and TRBJ2-5. The CDR3 totals 16 residues. CDR1 MNHEY and CDR2 SVGAGI come from the germline V gene. Here the CDR3 reads CASSYRAFWTQETQYF.

J is TRBJ1-3 and V is TRBV20-1. This CDR3 contains 15 residues. Germline V gene lookup returns CDR1 DFQATT and CDR2 SNEGSKA (reference sequence). The CDR3 spells CSARVGTPRGNTIYF.

The rearrangement uses TRBV20-1 and TRBJ2-1; TCRdb calls TRBD2, which cannot be checked without DNA. Germline V gene sequence: CDR1 DFQATT, CDR2 SNEGSKA (reference sequence). The length of the CDR3 is 14 residues. The CDR3 sequence is CSAWGTSGADEQFF.

The gene calls are TRBV11-2 and TRBJ2-3; the TRBD2 assignment by TCRdb is unverifiable without DNA. Germline V lookup: CDR1 SGHAT, CDR2 FQNNGV. CDR3 length equals 16 residues. The CDR3 sequence is CASRPLSSERTDTQYF.

This chain joins TRBV14 and TRBJ2-2; the TCRdb D gene call, TRBD1, has no DNA to confirm it. The CDR3 runs 15 residues. Germline loops: CDR1 SGHDN, CDR2 FVKESK. CDR3 sequence reads: CASSRQAGGAGELFF.

V is TRBV19 and J is TRBJ1-1. The CDR3 extends over 13 amino acids. Germline V lookup: CDR1 LNHDA, CDR2 SQIVND (reference sequence). The CDR3: CASSIAGGGQAFF.

The genes are TRBV20-1 and TRBJ2-1; the TRBD2 assignment by TCRdb is unverifiable without DNA. This CDR3 has 13 residues. Germline assignment: CDR1 DFQATT and CDR2 SNEGSKA (reference sequence). The CDR3 loop reads CSARQRAYNEQFF.

V usage is TRBV6-1 and J usage is TRBJ1-4; lacking DNA, the TRBD1 call made by TCRdb goes unchecked. The germline CDR1 and CDR2 sequences are MNHNS and SASEGT. The CDR3 runs to 14 residues. The CDR3 loop is CASAMGRDLEKLFF.

The chain joins TRBV12-3 or TRBV12-4 to TRBJ2-7; TCRdb selects TRBD2, and the lack of DNA leaves this call unchecked. CDR3 length: 12 amino acids. CDR3 loop: CASRAGDYEQYF.

The CDR3: CASSYSGVGAKNIQYF. The chain is built from TRBV27 and TRBJ2-4; TCRdb picks TRBD1, but there is no DNA to check that call. The CDR3 has 16 amino acids. Germline V gene sequence: CDR1 MNHEY, CDR2 SMNVEV (reference sequence).

This chain connects TRBV20-1 to TRBJ2-1; TCRdb proposes TRBD1, but this gene call is untestable without DNA. The CDR3 runs to 14 residues. Per the germline V gene, CDR1 is DFQATT and CDR2 is SNEGSKA (reference sequence). CDR3 amino acids: CSASLRGRFDEQFF.

The chain employs TRBV7-8 and TRBJ1-1; without DNA, the TCRdb call of TRBD1 cannot be checked. The germline V gene has CDR1 SGHVS and CDR2 FQNEAQ. The CDR3 is made up of 16 amino acids. The CDR3 reads CASSPHTGGQAFEAFF.

This rearrangement joins TRBV19 to TRBJ2-1; TCRdb proposes TRBD2, but this gene call is untestable without DNA. Germline V gives CDR1 LNHDA, CDR2 SQIVND (reference sequence). There are 12 residues in the CDR3. The CDR3 spells CASSIGDWEQFF. Full variable domain (outside the CDR3, taken from reference TRBV19 and TRBJ2-1): DGGITQSPKYLFRKEGQNVTLSCEQNLNHDAMYWYRQDPGQGLRLIYYSQIVNDFQKGDIAEGYSVSREKKESFPLTVTSAQKNPTAFYLCASSIGDWEQFFGPGTRLTVL.